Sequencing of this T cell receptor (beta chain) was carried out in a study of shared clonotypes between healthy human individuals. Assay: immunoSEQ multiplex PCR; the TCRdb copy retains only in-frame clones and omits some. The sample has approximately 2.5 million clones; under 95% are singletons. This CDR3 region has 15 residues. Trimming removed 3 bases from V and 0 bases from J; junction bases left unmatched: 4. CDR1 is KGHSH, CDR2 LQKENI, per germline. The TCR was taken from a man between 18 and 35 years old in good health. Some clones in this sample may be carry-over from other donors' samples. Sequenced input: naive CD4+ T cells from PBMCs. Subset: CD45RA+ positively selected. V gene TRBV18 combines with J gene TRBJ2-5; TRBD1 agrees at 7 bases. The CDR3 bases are TGTGCCAGCTCACCTGAGACAGGGTACCAAGAGACCCAGTACTTC. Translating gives CASSPETGYQETQYF.